What follows are 20 T cell receptor beta chains derived from one specimen sequenced in a study of identical twins. Each CDR3 protein is one row after TCRdb ran MiXCR on the 5' RACE reads. The sample has nearly 200,000 distinct CDR3 sequences, 15% to 20% seen once. In addition, the sample was reused for a study of T cells expressing NK-cell markers.

Input material: CD8+ T cells sorted from blood. Receptor source: a young woman in good health.

This chain links TRBV24-1 with TRBJ2-1; no firm D call. V lost 4 bases, J lost 7 bases, and 10 bases lay in between. Germline loops: CDR1 KGHDR, CDR2 SFDVKD. The CDR3 has 13 amino acids. DNA of the CDR3: TGTGCCACCAGTGACGTGCTAGGTAATGAGCAGTTCTTC. Translation: CATSDVLGNEQFF.

The CDR3 spells CSARISRFGSSYEQYF. The CDR3 coding sequence is TGCAGCGCCAGAATAAGCCGATTTGGCAGCTCCTACGAGCAGTACTTC. The rearrangement links TRBV29-1 to TRBJ2-7; D gene unclear. The CDR3 extends over 16 amino acids. CDR1 and CDR2 from the germline V gene are SQVTM and ANQGSEA. V lost 7 bases, J lost 0 bases, and 22 bases lay in between.

In its sample, this clonotype was seen a few times. The gene calls are TRBV5-1 and TRBJ1-1; TRBD1 might be the D (5 bases). Per the germline V gene, CDR1 is SGHRS and CDR2 is YFSETQ. The length of the CDR3 is 15 residues. V was pared by 0 bases and J by 4 bases, with 13 bases between. The CDR3, as DNA: TGCGCCAGCAGCTTGGCGTTCGGGGCAACCACTGAAGCTTTCTTT. It specifies CASSLAFGATTEAFF.

This clonotype was seen a few times. This rearrangement joins TRBV7-8 to TRBJ2-1; a weak D match, TRBD1 (5 bases). Deletions cut 5 bases from V and 9 bases from J, with 14 bases between. This CDR3 has 13 amino acids. The germline CDR1 and CDR2 sequences are SGHVS and FQNEAQ. CDR3 region: CASSLSQGGEQFF. CDR3 coding DNA: TGTGCCAGCAGCCTATCCCAGGGCGGTGAGCAGTTCTTC.

The sample holds a few counts of this clonotype. The chain recombines TRBV6-2 or TRBV6-3 with TRBJ2-1; no clear D gene. The germline CDR1 and CDR2 sequences are MNHEY and SVGEGT. Deletions cut 4 bases from V and 10 bases from J, with 11 bases between. The CDR3 is 12 amino acids. DNA for the CDR3: TGTGCCAGCAGTTTGGCGAGACAAGAGCAGTTCTTC. Protein sequence: CASSLARQEQFF.

The CDR3, as DNA: TGCAGTGCTAGAGAGAAGCTTCAACGGTATTTT. This translates into CSAREKLQRYF. The rearrangement joins TRBV20-1 to TRBJ2-3; no definite D call. V was shortened by 0 bases and J by 14 bases, with 12 bases between the two germline ends. Germline V CDR1 and CDR2: DFQATT, SNEGSKA (reference sequence). The length of the CDR3 is 11 residues.

The J gene is TRBJ2-7, the V gene TRBV29-1; D perhaps matches TRBD2 (6 bases). Germline CDR1 reads SQVTM; CDR2 reads ANQGSEA. The CDR3 runs to 14 residues. Trimming left V 0 bases short and J 9 bases short, with 18 bases between. The CDR3 DNA is TGCAGCGTTGAAGACCCCGGGACTTACTCAGCGCAGTACTTC. Translating gives CSVEDPGTYSAQYF.

This chain links TRBV10-3 with TRBJ2-5, with TRBD2 matching 10 bases. With 5 bases clipped from V and 5 bases from J, the junction kept 14 bases outside the gene matches. Germline V gene lookup returns CDR1 ENHRY and CDR2 SYGVKD. The CDR3 consists of 17 residues. The CDR3 loop reads CAISQSGRAISTETQYF. The CDR3 DNA follows: TGTGCCATCAGTCAGAGCGGGAGGGCCATCAGTACCGAGACCCAGTACTTC.

The V call is TRBV5-1, the J call TRBJ2-5; D remains ambiguous. The CDR3 has 13 amino acids. The germline V gene encodes CDR1 SGHRS and CDR2 YFSETQ. V lost 4 bases and J lost 5, with 12 bases in between. The DNA for the CDR3 is TGCGCCAGCAGCCTCGACCGGTGGGAGACCCAGTACTTC. The encoded protein is CASSLDRWETQYF.

The V and J genes are TRBV7-8 and TRBJ1-5; unclear D gene. Trimming stripped 1 base from V and 7 bases from J, with 14 bases between. There are 15 residues in the CDR3. Germline V gives CDR1 SGHVS, CDR2 FQNEAQ. Here the CDR3 reads CASSLVEGSQQPQHF. In DNA form, the CDR3 reads TGTGCCAGCAGCTTAGTTGAAGGGTCCCAACAGCCCCAGCATTTT.

Regarding this clonotype: The junction departs from germline at one end; a sequencing error may be responsible. This chain uses TRBV7-2 with TRBJ2-3, with 9 bases aligning to TRBD2. Germline V gene sequence: CDR1 SGHTA, CDR2 FQGNSA. CDR3 length: 17 residues. The CDR3 DNA reads TGTGCCAGCAGCCTAGCGGGGCGGGGGGCCCGAACGGATACGCAGTATTTT. Its translation is CASSLAGRGARTDTQYF.

The chain is built from TRBV14 and TRBJ2-7, with 11 bases lining up with TRBD2. Germline assignment: CDR1 SGHDN and CDR2 FVKESK. V was clipped by 4 bases and J by 0 bases; unmatched bases: 5. The CDR3 sequence is 16 residues long. Here the CDR3 reads CASSRRLAGPSYEQYF. CDR3 sequence (DNA): TGTGCCAGCAGCCGCCGACTAGCGGGACCCTCCTACGAGCAGTACTTC.

V gene TRBV4-3 combines with J gene TRBJ2-1; D remains unclear. Trimming removed 1 base from V and 3 bases from J, with 10 bases in between. Germline-derived CDR1 and CDR2 are LGHNA and YSLEER. This CDR3 is built from 15 residues. The CDR3 DNA reads as TGCGCCAGCAGCCAAGGGGTGGAAAACTACAATGAGCAGTTCTTC. Its translation is CASSQGVENYNEQFF.

The V call is TRBV14, the J call TRBJ2-5; D is possibly TRBD1 or TRBD2 (6 bases each). In germline, CDR1 is SGHDN, CDR2 FVKESK. The CDR3 has 19 amino acids. The germline V and J ends were trimmed by 0 bases and 5 bases, with 25 bases remaining between them. The CDR3 loop reads CASSQETGRLDRPKETQYF. Written as DNA, the CDR3 is TGTGCCAGCAGCCAAGAAACTGGGAGGCTGGACAGACCTAAGGAGACCCAGTACTTC.

The V gene is TRBV2, the J gene TRBJ2-7, with a weak D call TRBD1 (5 bases). V was cut by 5 bases and J by 0 bases, with 11 bases left in between. Germline V CDR1 and CDR2: SNHLY, FYNNEI. The CDR3 loop spans 14 amino acids. In DNA form, the CDR3 reads TGTGCCAGCAGTCAGGGTTTGGTCTCCTACGAGCAGTACTTC. This sequence encodes CASSQGLVSYEQYF.

Only a few counts were recorded for this clonotype. The gene calls are TRBV20-1 and TRBJ2-1; D is uncertain. V was clipped by 4 bases and J by 6 bases, with 4 bases between them. CDR1 and CDR2 from the germline V gene are DFQATT and SNEGSKA (reference sequence). This CDR3 has 10 amino acids. CDR3 DNA sequence: TGCAGTGCTACGAGCAATGAGCAGTTCTTC. Its protein product is CSATSNEQFF.

This clonotype was detected ten times or more. The chain joins TRBV20-1 to TRBJ1-1; D ambiguous. Trimming took 1 base from V and 11 from J, leaving 14 bases between them. Germline-derived CDR1 and CDR2 are DFQATT and SNEGSKA (reference sequence). The CDR3 is 12 amino acids. In DNA, the CDR3 is TGCAGTGCTAGAGCGACCGAGGTCCAGGCTTTCTTT. Amino acid sequence: CSARATEVQAFF.

The chain couples TRBV5-5 to TRBJ2-5; perhaps TRBD2 as D (5 bases). V lost 3 bases and J lost 5, with 11 bases in between. Germline values: CDR1 SGHKS, CDR2 YYEKEE (reference sequence). The CDR3 length is 13 residues. The CDR3, as DNA: TGTGCCAGCAGCTCAGACCCGGGGGAGACCCAGTACTTC. This codes for CASSSDPGETQYF.

This chain links TRBV29-1 with TRBJ1-4; D remains unclear. Germline V gives CDR1 SQVTM, CDR2 ANQGSEA. This CDR3 spans 12 amino acids. Deletions cut 0 bases from V and 7 bases from J, with 6 bases between. The CDR3 sequence: CSVEELGEKLFF. The DNA for the CDR3 is TGCAGCGTTGAAGAGTTGGGTGAAAAACTGTTTTTT.

This clonotype occurred many times. The chain combines TRBV29-1 with TRBJ2-6; no reliable D call. V was clipped by 4 bases and J by 0 bases, with 7 bases between them. This CDR3 comprises 14 residues. The germline CDR1 and CDR2 sequences are SQVTM and ANQGSEA. The CDR3 DNA reads TGCAGCGTTGGGAATTACTCTGGGGCCAACGTCCTGACTTTC. Protein: CSVGNYSGANVLTF.